This T cell receptor beta chain was profiled in a study of CD8+CD57+ T cells in acquired aplastic anemia. As for the study in general: Sorting CD4+ and CD8+ cells gave DNA averaging around 3 ug. Study-wide points: Overlapping CD8+ CDR3 repertoires of patients and controls contained under 30 shared sequences.

It was patients with CD8+CD57+ cell expansion by flow cytometry who were chosen for sequencing. Genomic DNA provided the template from which TCR beta VDJ and CDR3 profiles were obtained. Each CDR3 protein gets one entry after TCRdb re-called the reads with MiXCR. This repertoire shows about 260,000 distinct CDR3 sequences, approximately 80% found once; its top ten account for 40% to 50%. CDR3 size: 17 residues. Germline V gene data show CDR1 as ENHRY and CDR2 as SYGVKD. Regarding this clonotype: Antigen: not known. A junction end diverges from the germline sequence, so it may reflect a read error.

Input material: sorted CD4+, CD8+, or CD8+CD57+ T cells (not recorded which) from PBMCs. The origin of this receptor is a human donor with aplastic anemia. This chain uses TRBV10-3 with TRBJ1-4; D unclear. CDR3 nucleotide sequence: TGTGCCATCAGCGAGTGGTCAGTAGAACAAAATAACGAAAAACTGTTTTTT. This translates into CAISEWSVEQNNEKLFF.